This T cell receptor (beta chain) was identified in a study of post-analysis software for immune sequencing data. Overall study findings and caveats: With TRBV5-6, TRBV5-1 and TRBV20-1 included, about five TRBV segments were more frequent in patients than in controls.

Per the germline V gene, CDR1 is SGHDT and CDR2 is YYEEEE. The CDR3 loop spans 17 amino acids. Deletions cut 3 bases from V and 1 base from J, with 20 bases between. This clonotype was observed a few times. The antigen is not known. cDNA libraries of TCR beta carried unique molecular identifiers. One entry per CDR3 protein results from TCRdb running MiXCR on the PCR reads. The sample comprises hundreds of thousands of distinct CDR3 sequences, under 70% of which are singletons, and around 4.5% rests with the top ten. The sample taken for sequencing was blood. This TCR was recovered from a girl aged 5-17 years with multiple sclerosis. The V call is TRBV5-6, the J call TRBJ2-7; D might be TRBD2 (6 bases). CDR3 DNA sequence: TGTGCCAGCAGCTCCTTTGCAGGAGGGGTCGGTTCCTACGAGCAGTACTTC. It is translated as CASSSFAGGVGSYEQYF.